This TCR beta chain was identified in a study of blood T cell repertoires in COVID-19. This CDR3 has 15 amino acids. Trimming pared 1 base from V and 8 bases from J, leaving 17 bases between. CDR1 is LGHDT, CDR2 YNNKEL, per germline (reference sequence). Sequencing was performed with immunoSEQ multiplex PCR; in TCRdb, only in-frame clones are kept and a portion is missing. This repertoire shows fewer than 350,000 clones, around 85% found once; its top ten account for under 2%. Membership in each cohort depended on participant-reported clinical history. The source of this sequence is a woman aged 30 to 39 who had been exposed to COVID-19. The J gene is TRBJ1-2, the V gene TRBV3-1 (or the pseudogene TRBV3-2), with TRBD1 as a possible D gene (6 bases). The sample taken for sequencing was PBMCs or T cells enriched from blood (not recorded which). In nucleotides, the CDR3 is TGTGCCAGCAGCCAAGGGTCCCACAGGGTAGGAGGCTACACCTTC. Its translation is CASSQGSHRVGGYTF.